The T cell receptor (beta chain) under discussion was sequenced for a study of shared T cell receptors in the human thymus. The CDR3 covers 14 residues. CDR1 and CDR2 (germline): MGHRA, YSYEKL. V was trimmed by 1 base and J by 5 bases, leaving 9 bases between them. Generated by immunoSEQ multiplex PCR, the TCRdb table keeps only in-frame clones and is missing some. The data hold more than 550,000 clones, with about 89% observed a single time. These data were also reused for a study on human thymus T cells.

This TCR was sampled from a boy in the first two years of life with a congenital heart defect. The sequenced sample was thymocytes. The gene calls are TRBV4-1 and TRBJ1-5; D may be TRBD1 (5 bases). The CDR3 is CASSQGAGDQPQHF. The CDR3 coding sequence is TGCGCCAGCAGCCAAGGAGCGGGGGATCAGCCCCAGCATTTT.